These 29 T cell receptor beta chains were sequenced from one sample in a study of technical replicates of blood from a handful of donors (TCRdb year 2017). Library preparation was by the immunoSEQ multiplex PCR assay. The source is immuneACCESS, and TCRdb retained only in-frame sequences with V and J called. Part of the clones is not carried over; for the studies checked, unresolved V genes explain less than half of this, and the remainder is unexplained. Counted in this sample were around 63,000 clones; roughly 98% of them appeared once. Together, the top ten hold over 0.15% of the sample. Sequencing was done on a sample of T cells isolated from PBMCs. All receptors come from a human donor in good health.

The V gene is TRBV6-5, the J gene TRBJ2-4, with unresolved D. Trimming took off 5 bases at V and 14 bases at J, with 4 bases between the two ends. The CDR3 is 8 residues long. Germline V gives CDR1 MNHEY, CDR2 SVGAGI. CDR3 region: CASSLEYF. In DNA form, the CDR3 reads TGTGCCAGCAGTCTAGAGTACTTC.

The chain combines TRBV7-5 with TRBJ1-5; TRBD1, the D gene given by the table, was not confirmed from the DNA. TRBV7-5 is listed as a pseudogene. The CDR3 is 16 residues long. The CDR3 coding sequence is TGTGTCAGAAGCTTACAGGACAGGATGGGTAATCAGCCCCAGCATTTT. Protein product: CVRSLQDRMGNQPQHF.

The chain links TRBV19 to TRBJ2-1; maybe TRBD2 (6 bases). The CDR3 is 17 residues long. Trimming shortened V by 5 bases and J by 2 bases, and 19 bases separated the two germline ends. Germline V lookup: CDR1 LNHDA, CDR2 SQIVND (reference sequence). The CDR3 loop reads CASSPGSLRTTYNEQFF. For the CDR3, the DNA is TGTGCCAGTAGTCCCGGGTCCCTCCGGACTACCTACAATGAGCAGTTCTTC.

The chain combines TRBV4-1 with TRBJ1-2; no reliable D call. Between the trimmed V and J ends, which lost 4 bases and 1 base, there was a span of 10 bases. Germline-derived CDR1 and CDR2 are MGHRA and YSYEKL. This CDR3 region has 14 residues. The CDR3 loop is CASSLKSSNYGYTF. Written as DNA, the CDR3 is TGCGCCAGCAGCCTAAAATCCAGTAACTATGGCTACACCTTC.

V gene TRBV6-5 combines with J gene TRBJ1-3, with D unresolved. CDR1 is MNHEY and CDR2 is SVGAGI in the germline V gene. V lost 8 bases, J lost 1 base, and 12 bases lay in between. This CDR3 contains 14 residues. The CDR3 sequence is CASRRVGSGNTIYF. CDR3 in DNA: TGTGCCAGCCGCCGGGTTGGGTCTGGAAACACCATATATTTT.

This sequence joins TRBV5-1 and TRBJ2-5, with 7 bases matching TRBD2. The length of the CDR3 is 15 residues. V was clipped by 3 bases and J by 4 bases; unmatched bases: 9. CDR1 SGHRS and CDR2 YFSETQ come from the germline V gene. The CDR3 here is CASSWGGEGRETQYF. CDR3 in DNA: TGCGCCAGCAGCTGGGGCGGGGAGGGCCGAGAGACCCAGTACTTC.

This rearrangement joins TRBV27 to TRBJ2-3; 12 positions match TRBD2. Germline V lookup: CDR1 MNHEY, CDR2 SMNVEV (reference sequence). This CDR3 is built from 17 residues. Unmatched junction bases numbered 7, after V lost 4 bases and J lost 2 bases. This CDR3 is CASSSTSGSLFTDTQYF. The CDR3 DNA sequence: TGTGCCAGCAGTTCGACTAGCGGGAGCCTTTTCACAGATACGCAGTATTTT.

The CDR3 nucleotides are TGTGCCATCAGTTCCCCGGACAGGCTTTACGAGCAGTACTTC. This codes for CAISSPDRLYEQYF. The chain carries TRBV10-3 and TRBJ2-7; TRBD1 agrees at 7 bases. The V and J ends lost 5 bases and 4 bases, in that order; junction bases with no gene match: 8. This CDR3 has 14 residues. CDR1 is ENHRY, CDR2 SYGVKD, per germline.

The CDR3 loop is CAWSSPDGYTF. The CDR3 nucleotides are TGTGCCTGGAGTTCCCCGGATGGCTACACCTTC. This chain joins TRBV30 and TRBJ1-2, with D hard to call. Per germline, CDR1 GTSNPN and CDR2 SVGIG (reference sequence). V lost 2 bases and J 6 bases, leaving 7 bases between the germline ends. There are 11 residues in the CDR3.

This rearrangement joins TRBV15 to TRBJ1-1, with 9 nucleotides matching TRBD1. Germline lookup yields CDR1 LNHNV and CDR2 YYDKDF (reference sequence). With 3 bases clipped from V and 1 base from J, the junction kept 15 bases outside the gene matches. The CDR3 is 19 amino acids. The CDR3 DNA sequence: TGTGCCACCAGCAGTCCGCGGACAGGGGATCTTTGGTCGAACACTGAAGCTTTCTTT. Its protein is CATSSPRTGDLWSNTEAFF.

The J gene is TRBJ2-3, the V gene TRBV5-1; 12 bases agree with TRBD2. This CDR3 has 16 amino acids. J was trimmed by 0 bases and V by 3 bases; bases with no gene match: 2. Germline CDR1 SGHRS, CDR2 YFSETQ. CDR3: CASSWGTSGSTDTQYF. The CDR3, as DNA: TGCGCCAGCAGCTGGGGGACTAGCGGGAGCACAGATACGCAGTATTTT.

The V gene is TRBV7-9, the J gene TRBJ2-1; 7 nucleotides line up with TRBD1. The V gene end was trimmed by 4 bases and the J gene end by 0 bases; junction bases not matched to a gene: 6. Germline V gives CDR1 SEHNR, CDR2 FQNEAQ (reference sequence). The CDR3 is made up of 16 amino acids. The DNA for the CDR3 is TGTGCCAGCAGCTCGTACAGGGGTTCCTCCTACAATGAGCAGTTCTTC. Protein sequence: CASSSYRGSSYNEQFF.

The chain couples TRBV7-6 to TRBJ2-2; D perhaps matches TRBD1 (6 bases). The CDR3 is made up of 13 amino acids. V dropped 5 bases and J dropped 6 bases, with 10 bases sitting between them. In germline, CDR1 is SGHVS, CDR2 FNYEAQ. CDR3 sequence (DNA): TGTGCCAGCAGCCCGACAGGTGCCGGGGAGCTGTTTTTT. This translates into CASSPTGAGELFF.

The genes are TRBV15 and TRBJ1-6; 8 bases fit TRBD1. Germline V gives CDR1 LNHNV, CDR2 YYDKDF (reference sequence). The CDR3 length is 15 residues. The J segment lost 6 bases and the V segment lost 5 bases, leaving 6 bases of the junction unmatched. CDR3 nucleotide sequence: TGTGCCACCAGCCCCCGACAGGGGTCTAATTCACCCCTCCACTTT. Amino acid sequence: CATSPRQGSNSPLHF.

CDR3 coding DNA: TGTGCCAGCGGGGGGGGTTTGTACGAGCAGTACTTC. It yields the protein CASGGGLYEQYF. The chain combines TRBV28 with TRBJ2-7, with 7 bases matching TRBD2. From germline, CDR1 is MDHEN and CDR2 SYDVKM. The V segment lost 8 bases and the J segment 4 bases; nucleotides outside the gene matches: 5. The CDR3 covers 12 residues.

The chain recombines TRBV29-1 with TRBJ2-7; no clear D gene. V lost 6 bases, J lost 2 bases, and 14 bases lay in between. This CDR3 spans 13 amino acids. Germline-derived CDR1 and CDR2 are SQVTM and ANQGSEA. The CDR3 loop reads CSVGMGLTYEQYF. Written as DNA, the CDR3 is TGCAGCGTCGGAATGGGCCTCACCTACGAGCAGTACTTC.

This chain joins TRBV29-1 and TRBJ2-1; the match to TRBD2 covers 8 bases. CDR3 length: 15 residues. V was pared by 2 bases and J by 0 bases, with 3 bases of the junction left unmatched. Germline V gene lookup returns CDR1 SQVTM and CDR2 ANQGSEA. CDR3 residues: CSVERGGYSYNEQFF. Here the CDR3 DNA reads TGCAGCGTTGAACGGGGGGGGTACTCCTACAATGAGCAGTTCTTC.

The J gene is TRBJ2-1, the V gene TRBV5-1; no definite D call. Germline assignment: CDR1 SGHRS and CDR2 YFSETQ. The V end was cut by 3 bases, the J end by 8 bases, with 9 bases between. The CDR3 totals 12 residues. In DNA, the CDR3 is TGCGCCAGCAGCTCTAGGTGGGATGAGCAGTTCTTC. It specifies CASSSRWDEQFF. Full variable domain (outside the CDR3, taken from reference TRBV5-1 and TRBJ2-1): KAGVTQTPRYLIKTRGQQVTLSCSPISGHRSVSWYQQTPGQGLQFLFEYFSETQRNKGNFPGRFSGRQFSNSRSEMNVSTLELGDSALYLCASSSRWDEQFFGPGTRLTVL.

V usage is TRBV25-1 and J usage is TRBJ1-4, with D perhaps matching TRBD1 (5 bases). Trimming took off 4 bases at V and 8 bases at J, with 17 bases between the two ends. This CDR3 spans 15 amino acids. Per the germline V gene, CDR1 is MGHDK and CDR2 is SYGVNS. For the CDR3, the DNA is TGTGCCAGCAGTGCCCGTGGGGGGTTTGTAGAAAAACTGTTTTTT. This codes for CASSARGGFVEKLFF.

The rearrangement uses TRBV28 and TRBJ2-5, with 7 positions matching TRBD2. Germline V lookup: CDR1 MDHEN, CDR2 SYDVKM. This CDR3 is 12 amino acids long. J gave up 5 bases and V 10 bases, and 7 bases lay outside the gene matches. The CDR3 DNA reads as TGTGCCACCAAAACTAGCGAGGAGACCCAGTACTTC. It is translated as CATKTSEETQYF. Complete variable domain (other parts from reference TRBV28 and TRBJ2-5): DVKVTQSSRYLVKRTGEKVFLECVQDMDHENMFWYRQDPGLGLRLIYFSYDVKMKEKGDIPEGYSVSREKKERFSLILESASTNQTSMYLCATKTSEETQYFGPGTRLLVL.

The gene calls are TRBV11-2 and TRBJ2-1; a possible D gene is TRBD1 (5 bases). Trimming cost V 6 bases and J 2 bases, with 23 bases left between them. CDR3 length equals 18 residues. Per the germline V gene, CDR1 is SGHAT and CDR2 is FQNNGV. The CDR3 loop reads CASRSSRQILKTYNEQFF. Written as DNA, the CDR3 is TGTGCCAGCAGATCTTCGAGACAGATTTTAAAGACCTACAATGAGCAGTTCTTC.

The rearrangement links TRBV19 to TRBJ1-2, with 9 bases matching TRBD1. The CDR3 spans 13 residues. Trimming took 4 bases from V and 7 from J; bases not matched to a gene: 4. The germline V gene has CDR1 LNHDA and CDR2 SQIVND (reference sequence). For the CDR3, the DNA is TGTGCCAGTAGTAGGGGACAGGGTCTTGGCTACACCTTC. Its protein product is CASSRGQGLGYTF. Full variable domain (outside the CDR3, taken from reference TRBV19 and TRBJ1-2): DGGITQSPKYLFRKEGQNVTLSCEQNLNHDAMYWYRQDPGQGLRLIYYSQIVNDFQKGDIAEGYSVSREKKESFPLTVTSAQKNPTAFYLCASSRGQGLGYTFGSGTRLTVV.

V usage is TRBV5-5 and J usage is TRBJ2-2, with 7 positions matching TRBD1. Trimming at V came to 0 bases and at J to 3 bases, leaving 8 bases not matched to a gene. The CDR3 runs 17 residues. Germline CDR1 is SGHKS and CDR2 is YYEKEE (reference sequence). The CDR3 loop is CASSLVLGGMDTGELFF. In nucleotides, the CDR3 is TGTGCCAGCAGCTTGGTGTTAGGGGGCATGGACACCGGGGAGCTGTTTTTT.

The chain joins TRBV12-5 to TRBJ1-1; 9 bases are shared with TRBD1. V lost 1 base and J lost 8; bases outside the gene matches: 2. This CDR3 has 13 amino acids. The V gene's germline CDR1 is LGHNT and CDR2 FRNRAP. The CDR3, as DNA: TGTGCTAGTGGTTTGGACGGACAGGGGGAAGCTTTCTTT. Translating it yields CASGLDGQGEAFF. The entire variable domain, with the rest obtained from reference TRBV12-5 and TRBJ1-1, is as follows: DARVTQTPRHKVTEMGQEVTMRCQPILGHNTVFWYRQTMMQGLELLAYFRNRAPLDDSGMPKDRFSAEMPDATLATLKIQPSEPRDSAVYFCASGLDGQGEAFFGQGTRLTVV.

The chain recombines TRBV29-1 with TRBJ1-1; 8 bases line up with TRBD1. There are 13 residues in the CDR3. CDR1 is SQVTM, CDR2 ANQGSEA, per germline. V shed 7 bases and J 6 bases; nucleotides not matched to a gene: 10. CDR3 region: CSALTQGAAEAFF. The DNA of the CDR3 is TGCAGCGCCCTTACCCAGGGGGCCGCTGAAGCTTTCTTT.

This chain joins TRBV29-1 and TRBJ2-1; 7 bases match TRBD1. The CDR3 spans 13 residues. J was trimmed by 3 bases and V by 7 bases; bases with no gene match: 6. The V gene's germline CDR1 is SQVTM and CDR2 ANQGSEA. DNA of the CDR3: TGCAGCGGGAAGACAGGGCGCTACAATGAGCAGTTCTTC. Translating it yields CSGKTGRYNEQFF.

CDR3 sequence (DNA): TGTGCCAGCTCACCGAGTCAGGCGGGTGAAGCTTTCTTT. Its protein product is CASSPSQAGEAFF. The gene calls are TRBV18 and TRBJ1-1; D not resolved. In germline, CDR1 is KGHSH, CDR2 LQKENI. The V end lost 3 bases, the J end lost 7 bases, and 12 bases lay between the germline ends. CDR3 size: 13 residues.

This chain uses TRBV2 with TRBJ2-7, with 8 positions matching TRBD1. The CDR3 sequence is 17 residues long. The ends lost 3 bases at V and 0 bases at J; junction bases unmatched: 10. Per germline, CDR1 SNHLY and CDR2 FYNNEI. CDR3 bases: TGTGCCAGCAGTGAGGGTAAAAGGACAGGGTCCTCCTACGAGCAGTACTTC. It codes for CASSEGKRTGSSYEQYF.

The chain has TRBV6-1 and TRBJ2-7; no clear D gene. V dropped 4 bases and J dropped 6 bases, with 16 bases sitting between them. There are 14 residues in the CDR3. Germline V gene lookup returns CDR1 MNHNS and CDR2 SASEGT. The CDR3 DNA reads as TGTGCCAGCAGTGCGACCCTCTCCCGCGGCGAGCAGTACTTC. It specifies CASSATLSRGEQYF.